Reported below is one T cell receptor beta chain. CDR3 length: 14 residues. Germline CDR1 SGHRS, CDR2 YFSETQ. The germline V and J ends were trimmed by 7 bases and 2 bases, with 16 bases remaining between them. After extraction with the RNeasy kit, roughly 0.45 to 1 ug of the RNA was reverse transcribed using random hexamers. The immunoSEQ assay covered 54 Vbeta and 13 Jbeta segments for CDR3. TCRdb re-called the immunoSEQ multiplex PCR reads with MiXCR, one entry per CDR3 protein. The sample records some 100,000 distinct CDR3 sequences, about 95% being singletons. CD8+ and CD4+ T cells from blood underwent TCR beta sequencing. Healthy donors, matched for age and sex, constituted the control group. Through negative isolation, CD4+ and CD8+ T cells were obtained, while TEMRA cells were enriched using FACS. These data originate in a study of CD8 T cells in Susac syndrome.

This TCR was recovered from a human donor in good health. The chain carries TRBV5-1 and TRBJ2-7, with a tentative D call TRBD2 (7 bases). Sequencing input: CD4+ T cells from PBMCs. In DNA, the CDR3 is TGCGCCAGCGGGGGGGGGACATCCACCTACGAGCAGTACTTC. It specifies CASGGGTSTYEQYF.